One TCR beta chain is described in this entry. CDR3 length: 14 amino acids. Trimming took 2 bases from V and 6 from J, leaving 14 bases between them. Germline V gives CDR1 PRHDT, CDR2 FYEKMQ (reference sequence). In the authors' workflow: Estimation of nucleated cell counts was performed using reference gene primer amplification. Here immunoSEQ multiplex PCR was the method, and the copy in TCRdb shows in-frame clones only, minus some. Clonal size and the V and J genes are those of that table, whereas D and trimming came from the DNA. The table includes under 200,000 clones, approximately 81% detected once. The record originates from a study of blood T cell repertoires in COVID-19.

The chain is built from TRBV13 and TRBJ2-7, with D tentatively TRBD2 (5 bases). Sequencing was carried out using PBMCs or T cells enriched from blood (not recorded which). The TCR sequence derives from a man between 60 and 70 years old who had recovered from COVID-19. The CDR3 sequence: CASSLMAGVGEQYF. CDR3 DNA: TGTGCCAGCAGCTTAATGGCGGGTGTGGGCGAGCAGTACTTC. Full variable domain (rest looked up from reference TRBV13 and TRBJ2-7): AAGVIQSPRHLIKEKRETATLKCYPIPRHDTVYWYQQGPGQDPQFLISFYEKMQSDKGSIPDRFSAQQFSDYHSELNMSSLELGDSALYFCASSLMAGVGEQYFGPGTRLTVT.